This entry is about one T cell receptor beta chain. These data are taken from a study of CD8 T cells in Susac syndrome. The germline V gene encodes CDR1 DFQATT and CDR2 SNEGSKA (reference sequence). This CDR3 is 12 amino acids long. V was trimmed by 3 bases and J by 7 bases, leaving 10 bases between them. Random hexamers were used to reverse transcribe about 0.5 to 1 ug of RNA. A multiplex approach, immunoSEQ multiplex PCR, amplified TCR beta CDR3 across 54 Vbeta and 13 Jbeta. MiXCR was run by TCRdb on the immunoSEQ multiplex PCR reads, yielding one entry per CDR3 protein. The profile covers some 180,000 distinct CDR3 sequences, with about 95% appearing a single time and over 0.08% taken by the ten largest.

Sequencing input: CD4+ T cells from PBMCs. The receptor was isolated from a human donor in good health. The rearrangement joins TRBV20-1 to TRBJ2-4; D may be TRBD2 (6 bases). CDR3 in DNA: TGCAGTGCTAGCCCAGGGAGGAACATTCAGTACTTC. It yields the protein CSASPGRNIQYF.